A single sample gave rise to the 21 T cell receptor beta chains below, sequenced in a study of a mutant IDH1 vaccine in newly diagnosed glioma. Their recognized antigens are unknown. The method was immunoSEQ multiplex PCR; TCRdb's version includes in-frame clones alone and lacks a portion of them. The sample carries some 59,000 clones, 89% recorded once. Time point: week 11, during vaccination. Each dose delivered 300 ug of mutant IDH1 20-mer peptide subcutaneously with imiquimod. The source material was PBMCs, sampled from a glioma patient whose treatment included an IDH1 peptide vaccine. These receptors were obtained from a middle-aged man with glioma.

The J gene is TRBJ2-5, the V gene TRBV2, with TRBD1 matching over 7 bases. This CDR3 comprises 14 residues. Germline V gives CDR1 SNHLY, CDR2 FYNNEI. J lost 5 bases, V lost 4 bases, and 7 bases had no gene match. CDR3 bases: TGTGCCAGCAGTGTTGACAGGGCAGGGGAGACCCAGTACTTC. Its protein product is CASSVDRAGETQYF.

This rearrangement joins TRBV28 to TRBJ2-7, with D tentatively TRBD2 (6 bases). The germline V gene has CDR1 MDHEN and CDR2 SYDVKM. The V end was cut by 2 bases, the J end by 5 bases, with 10 bases between. This CDR3 region has 13 residues. CDR3 nucleotide sequence: TGTGCCAGCAGTTTAGCGGGGTCCGACGAGCAGTACTTC. It codes for CASSLAGSDEQYF.

The rearrangement uses TRBV30 and TRBJ2-1; D is possibly TRBD1 (5 bases). CDR3 length: 16 residues. Germline lookup yields CDR1 GTSNPN and CDR2 SVGIG (reference sequence). Trimming cost V 2 bases and J 6 bases, with 20 bases left between them. The CDR3 region has the DNA TGTGCCTGGAGTCTAAATCTGGGGCAATTGCGCAATGAGCAGTTCTTC. Translated: CAWSLNLGQLRNEQFF.

The V and J genes are TRBV7-3 and TRBJ2-3; 9 bases are shared with TRBD2. Per germline, CDR1 SGHTA and CDR2 FQGTGA. This CDR3 is 16 amino acids long. The V and J ends lost 1 base and 1 base, in that order; junction bases with no gene match: 3. The CDR3 loop is CASSLMAGGGTDTQYF. The CDR3 bases are TGTGCCAGCAGCTTAATGGCGGGAGGGGGCACAGATACGCAGTATTTT.

The chain has TRBV10-1 and TRBJ2-2; D perhaps matches TRBD2 (6 bases). From germline, CDR1 is WNHNN and CDR2 SYGVQD (reference sequence). This CDR3 is 14 amino acids long. Trimming removed 4 bases at V and 6 bases at J, with 12 bases between. CDR3 residues: CASSGGVWSGELFF. CDR3 bases: TGCGCCAGCAGTGGCGGGGTTTGGTCCGGGGAGCTGTTTTTT.

The chain employs TRBV5-6 and TRBJ2-7; 11 nucleotides match TRBD1. The CDR3 extends over 16 amino acids. Trimming took 4 bases from V and 0 from J; bases not matched to a gene: 6. Germline V CDR1 and CDR2: SGHDT, YYEEEE. CDR3 coding DNA: TGTGCCAGCAGCCCCAGAGGACAGGGGGCCTCCTACGAGCAGTACTTC. It codes for CASSPRGQGASYEQYF.

The rearrangement links TRBV5-6 to TRBJ1-1; 7 nucleotides line up with TRBD1. The CDR3 contains 13 residues. The V and J ends lost 5 bases and 4 bases, in that order; junction bases with no gene match: 5. CDR1 and CDR2 from the germline V gene are SGHDT and YYEEEE. CDR3: CASRRQGGTEAFF. In nucleotides, the CDR3 is TGTGCCAGCAGACGACAGGGTGGCACTGAAGCTTTCTTT.

J is TRBJ1-4 and V is TRBV28; D not resolved. The CDR3 is made up of 12 amino acids. Germline CDR1 reads MDHEN; CDR2 reads SYDVKM. The V gene lost 3 bases and the J gene lost 10 bases, with 9 bases spanning the gap. CDR3 sequence: CASSFPPLKLFF. As DNA, the CDR3 is TGTGCCAGCAGTTTTCCCCCTTTAAAACTGTTTTTT.

The chain joins TRBV18 to TRBJ2-1; 8 bases fit TRBD2. The junction had 3 bases not matched to a gene; V was cut back by 0 bases and J by 5 bases. Per the germline V gene, CDR1 is KGHSH and CDR2 is LQKENI. The CDR3 spans 15 residues. The CDR3 loop is CASSPPKAGDNEQFF. CDR3 coding DNA: TGTGCCAGCTCACCACCGAAAGCGGGGGACAATGAGCAGTTCTTC.

The gene calls are TRBV18 and TRBJ2-4; no definite D call. Germline values: CDR1 KGHSH, CDR2 LQKENI. The V end lost 3 bases, the J end lost 3 bases, and 21 bases lay between the germline ends. This CDR3 has 18 amino acids. The CDR3 loop is CASSPQRILAVGKNIQYF. The CDR3 nucleotides are TGTGCCAGCTCACCCCAAAGGATACTTGCTGTAGGCAAAAACATTCAGTACTTC.

Regarding this clone: This CDR3 is also generated by other DNA sequences in the sample. The chain is built from TRBV7-9 and TRBJ1-2; possible D gene TRBD1, 6 bases. V lost 5 bases and J lost 8, with 24 bases in between. The CDR3 runs to 16 residues. Germline CDR1 reads SEHNR; CDR2 reads FQNEAQ (reference sequence). DNA of the CDR3: TGTGCCAGCAGCAACCGCAAGGATCGACAGGCAAAGGGCTACACCTTC. Its protein is CASSNRKDRQAKGYTF.

V gene TRBV19 combines with J gene TRBJ2-7; unclear D gene. CDR1 and CDR2 (germline): LNHDA, SQIVND (reference sequence). This CDR3 is 13 amino acids long. V lost 5 bases and J lost 0, with 8 bases in between. CDR3 coding DNA: TGTGCCAGTAGTTTGAGGTTCTCCTACGAGCAGTACTTC. The encoded protein is CASSLRFSYEQYF.

This clone was detected only once. The chain recombines TRBV28 with TRBJ2-5; D possibly corresponds to TRBD1 (5 bases). V lost 5 bases and J lost 4, with 20 bases in between. Germline V lookup: CDR1 MDHEN, CDR2 SYDVKM. The CDR3 loop spans 16 amino acids. The CDR3 nucleotides are TGTGCCAGCAGTACCCCCGGACCCCAAGGGGTAGAGACCCAGTACTTC. This gives the protein CASSTPGPQGVETQYF.

This clone has just one count. This chain joins TRBV28 and TRBJ1-1; D remains unclear. Between the trimmed V and J ends, which lost 6 bases and 1 base, there was a span of 9 bases. The length of the CDR3 is 13 residues. The germline V gene has CDR1 MDHEN and CDR2 SYDVKM. The CDR3 DNA sequence: TGTGCCAGCAGGGACCCCCCGAACACTGAAGCTTTCTTT. Its translation is CASRDPPNTEAFF.

The chain employs TRBV19 and TRBJ1-6, with 8 positions matching TRBD1. V shed 5 bases, J shed 8 bases, and the junction held 8 bases outside the gene matches. CDR1 LNHDA and CDR2 SQIVND come from the germline V gene (reference sequence). This CDR3 has 15 amino acids. CDR3 sequence (DNA): TGTGCCAGTAGTCCCCAGGGGGCGCGGGATTCACCCCTCCACTTT. Translating it yields CASSPQGARDSPLHF. Using reference TRBV19 and TRBJ1-6 for the parts outside the CDR3, the full variable domain is DGGITQSPKYLFRKEGQNVTLSCEQNLNHDAMYWYRQDPGQGLRLIYYSQIVNDFQKGDIAEGYSVSREKKESFPLTVTSAQKNPTAFYLCASSPQGARDSPLHFGNGTRLTVT.

The chain recombines TRBV5-1 with TRBJ2-5; TRBD2 agrees at 12 bases. The end of the DNA is better explained by TRBJ2-7, so the J call may be wrong. The CDR3 sequence is 14 residues long. From germline, CDR1 is SGHRS and CDR2 YFSETQ. The CDR3 bases are TGCGCCAGCAGCCAGGGACTAGCGGGTTACGAGCAGTACTTC. The encoded protein is CASSQGLAGYEQYF.

The chain has TRBV4-1 and TRBJ2-4; D may be TRBD2 (7 bases). The CDR3 has 18 amino acids. Germline V CDR1 and CDR2: MGHRA, YSYEKL. Trimming stripped 0 bases from V and 0 bases from J, with 15 bases between. Here the CDR3 DNA reads TGCGCCAGCAGCCAAGATCGTGGGGGGGCTTTAGCCAAAAACATTCAGTACTTC. It yields the protein CASSQDRGGALAKNIQYF.

The chain employs TRBV18 and TRBJ2-7, with TRBD1 as a possible D gene (6 bases). V lost 6 bases and J 6 bases, leaving 12 bases between the germline ends. Germline V gene data show CDR1 as KGHSH and CDR2 as LQKENI. The CDR3 has 12 amino acids. Here the CDR3 reads CASSPGQSEQYF. The CDR3 bases are TGTGCCAGCTCCCCCGGACAGAGCGAGCAGTACTTC.

The chain combines TRBV7-9 with TRBJ2-7; a weak D match, TRBD1 (5 bases). Germline CDR1 reads SEHNR; CDR2 reads FQNEAQ (reference sequence). The CDR3 length is 14 residues. The ends were cut back, 3 bases at V and 2 bases at J, with 11 bases in the middle. The CDR3 here is CASSFETDPYEQYV. CDR3 DNA sequence: TGTGCCAGCAGCTTCGAGACAGATCCCTACGAGCAGTACGTC.

The rearrangement uses TRBV11-1 and TRBJ2-5, with D unresolved. The CDR3 extends over 14 amino acids. Germline lookup yields CDR1 SGHAT and CDR2 FQDESV (reference sequence). V shed 1 base and J shed 2 bases, with 8 bases lying between them. The CDR3 DNA reads TGTGCCAGCAGCTTAGGGGCACGACAAGAGACCCAGTACTTC. It yields the protein CASSLGARQETQYF.

The chain's CDR3 is CASSNGQANYGYTF. The CDR3 bases are TGTGCCAGCAGTAATGGACAGGCCAACTATGGCTACACCTTC. V usage is TRBV6-5 and J usage is TRBJ1-2; 7 nucleotides line up with TRBD1. The V and J ends lost 5 bases and 2 bases, in that order; junction bases with no gene match: 5. The CDR3 contains 14 residues. Germline loops: CDR1 MNHEY, CDR2 SVGAGI.